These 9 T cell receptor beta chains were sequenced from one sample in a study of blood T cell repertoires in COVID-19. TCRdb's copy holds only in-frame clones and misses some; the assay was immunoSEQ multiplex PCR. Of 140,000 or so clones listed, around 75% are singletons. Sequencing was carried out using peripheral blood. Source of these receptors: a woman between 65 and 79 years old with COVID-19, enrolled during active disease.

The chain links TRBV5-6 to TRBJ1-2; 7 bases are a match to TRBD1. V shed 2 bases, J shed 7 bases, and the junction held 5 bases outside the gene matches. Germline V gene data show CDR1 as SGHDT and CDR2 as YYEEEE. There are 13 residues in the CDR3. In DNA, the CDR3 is TGTGCCAGCAGCTTCAATGACAGGGCTGGCTACACCTTC. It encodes CASSFNDRAGYTF.

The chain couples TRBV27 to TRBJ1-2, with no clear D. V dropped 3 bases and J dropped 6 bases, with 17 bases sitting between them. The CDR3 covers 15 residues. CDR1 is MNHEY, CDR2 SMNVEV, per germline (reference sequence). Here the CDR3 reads CASSLPPAQSNGYTF. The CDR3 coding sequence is TGTGCCAGCAGTTTGCCGCCCGCACAGTCCAATGGCTACACCTTC.

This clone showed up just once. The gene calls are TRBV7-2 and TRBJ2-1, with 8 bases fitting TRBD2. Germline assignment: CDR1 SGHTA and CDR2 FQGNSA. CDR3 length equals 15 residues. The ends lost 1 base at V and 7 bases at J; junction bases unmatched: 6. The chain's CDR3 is CASSLDRGGGNEQFF. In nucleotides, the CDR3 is TGTGCCAGCAGCTTAGACCGGGGGGGCGGAAATGAGCAGTTCTTC. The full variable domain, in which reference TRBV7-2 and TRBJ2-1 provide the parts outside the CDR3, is GAGVSQSPSNKVTEKGKDVELRCDPISGHTALYWYRQSLGQGLEFLIYFQGNSAPDKSGLPSDRFSAERTGGSVSTLTIQRTQQEDSAVYLCASSLDRGGGNEQFFGPGTRLTVL.

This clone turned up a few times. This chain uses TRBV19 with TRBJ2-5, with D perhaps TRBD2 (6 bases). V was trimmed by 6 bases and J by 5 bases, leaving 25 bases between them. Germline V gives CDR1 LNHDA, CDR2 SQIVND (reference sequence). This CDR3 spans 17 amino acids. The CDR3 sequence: CASSLLGLGGGSETQYF. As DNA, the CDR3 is TGTGCCAGTAGCCTCCTTGGGCTCGGGGGTGGCAGTGAGACCCAGTACTTC.

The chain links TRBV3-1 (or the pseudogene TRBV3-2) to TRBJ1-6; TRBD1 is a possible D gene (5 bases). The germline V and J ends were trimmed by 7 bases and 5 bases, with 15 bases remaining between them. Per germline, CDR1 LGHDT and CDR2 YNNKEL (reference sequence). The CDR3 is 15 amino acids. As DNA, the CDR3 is TGTGCCAGCAAGCCTACGACAGAAAATAATTCACCCCTCCACTTT. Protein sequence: CASKPTTENNSPLHF.

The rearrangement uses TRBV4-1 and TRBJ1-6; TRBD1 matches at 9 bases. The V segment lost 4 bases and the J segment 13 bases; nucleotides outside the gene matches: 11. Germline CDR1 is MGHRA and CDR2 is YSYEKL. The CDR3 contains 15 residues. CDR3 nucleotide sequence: TGCGCCAGCAGCCGGACGGACAGGGGATTTGGTCCCCTCCACTTT. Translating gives CASSRTDRGFGPLHF.

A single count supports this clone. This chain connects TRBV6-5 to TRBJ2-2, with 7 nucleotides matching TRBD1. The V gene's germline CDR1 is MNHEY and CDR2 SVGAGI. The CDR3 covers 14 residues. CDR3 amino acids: CVVGTDANTGELFF. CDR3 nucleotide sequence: TGTGTCGTCGGGACAGACGCGAACACCGGGGAGCTGTTTTTT.

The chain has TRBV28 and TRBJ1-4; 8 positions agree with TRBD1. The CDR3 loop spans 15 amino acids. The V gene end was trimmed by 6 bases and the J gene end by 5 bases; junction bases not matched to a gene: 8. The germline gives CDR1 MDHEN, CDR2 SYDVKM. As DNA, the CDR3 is TGTGCCAGCAGAATAGACAGGGGCTTGAATGAAAAACTGTTTTTT. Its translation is CASRIDRGLNEKLFF.

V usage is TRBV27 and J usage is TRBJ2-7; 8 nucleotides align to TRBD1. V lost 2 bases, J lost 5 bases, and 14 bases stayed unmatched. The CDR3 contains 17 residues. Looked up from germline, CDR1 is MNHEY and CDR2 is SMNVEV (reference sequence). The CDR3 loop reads CASSLQIRQGLGNEQYF. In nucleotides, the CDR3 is TGTGCCAGCAGTTTACAGATCCGACAGGGGTTGGGGAACGAGCAGTACTTC.